The 3 T cell receptor beta chains below all came from one sample that was sequenced in a study of patients and donors after allogeneic stem cell transplantation. MiXCR was run by TCRdb on the RT-PCR reads, yielding one entry per CDR3 protein. Among approximately 430,000 distinct CDR3 sequences listed, roughly 16% were seen once. The sequencing sample was made of blood, either unsorted or a sorted T cell fraction (not recorded which). The receptors were sampled from a human donor who was either an allogeneic HSCT recipient or a stem cell or donor lymphocyte infusion donor (not recorded which). It is not recorded whose cells these are; they may come from a transplant donor.

This clonotype was found a few times. The chain links TRBV7-9 to TRBJ2-6; possibly TRBD1 or TRBD2 for D (6 bases each). Trimming removed 5 bases from V and 1 base from J, with 12 bases in between. CDR3 size: 16 residues. The germline CDR1 and CDR2 sequences are SEHNR and FQNEAQ (reference sequence). This chain's CDR3 is CASSLGGLSGANVLTF. The CDR3 coding sequence is TGTGCCAGCAGCCTCGGGGGCCTGTCTGGGGCCAACGTCCTGACTTTC.

This CDR3 is CASSNRDAGYGYTF. The CDR3 DNA reads TGCGCCAGCAGCAACAGGGATGCTGGTTATGGCTACACCTTC. J is TRBJ1-2 and V is TRBV4-3; weak D call: TRBD1 (6 bases). The V gene lost 5 bases and the J gene lost 5 bases, with 15 bases spanning the gap. This CDR3 comprises 14 residues. Germline V CDR1 and CDR2: LGHNA, YSLEER.

This chain links TRBV27 with TRBJ2-7; D might be TRBD1 or TRBD2, each matching 5 bases. The CDR3 runs to 12 residues. The V gene's germline CDR1 is MNHEY and CDR2 SMNVEV (reference sequence). V lost 8 bases and J 1 base, leaving 9 bases between the germline ends. The CDR3 DNA reads TGTGCCAGCCGGGACGGGTCCTACGAGCAGTACTTC. Amino acids: CASRDGSYEQYF.